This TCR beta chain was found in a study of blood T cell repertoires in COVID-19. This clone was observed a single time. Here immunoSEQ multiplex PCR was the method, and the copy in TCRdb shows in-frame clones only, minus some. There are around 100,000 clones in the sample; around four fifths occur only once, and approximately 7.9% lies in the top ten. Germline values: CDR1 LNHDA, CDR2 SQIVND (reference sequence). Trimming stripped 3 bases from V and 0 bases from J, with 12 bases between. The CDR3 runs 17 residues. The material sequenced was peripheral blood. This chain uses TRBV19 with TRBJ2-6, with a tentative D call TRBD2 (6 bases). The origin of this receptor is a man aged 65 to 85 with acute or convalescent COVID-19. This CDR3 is CASSIGGFSSGANVLTF. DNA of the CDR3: TGTGCCAGTAGTATCGGAGGGTTTAGCTCTGGGGCCAACGTCCTGACTTTC.